This TCR beta chain is from a study of Ad26.COV2.S vaccination and SARS-CoV-2 variants. On the study more broadly: As a participant in COV1001, the donor was in the Ad26.COV2.S trial arm. Intramuscular Ad26.COV2.S at 5x10^10 or 1x10^11 viral particles.

The treatment was: about 20 received Ad26.COV2.S at low or high dose, single or two shots; 5 received placebo; per-sample allocation not given. Repertoires come from day 63 after the first vaccine or placebo injection. An 18-55-year-old adult in Boston served as donor. V was clipped by 1 base and J by 4 bases; unmatched bases: 3. Per germline, CDR1 SGHTA and CDR2 FQGNSA. The CDR3 is 15 amino acids. Only in-frame clones appear in the TCRdb table, and some are missing; sequencing was by immunoSEQ multiplex PCR. Of 400,000 or so clones in the sample, around 85% were seen once. This specimen was peripheral blood, taken in a trial of Ad26.COV2.S vaccine versus placebo. The rearrangement links TRBV7-2 to TRBJ1-4, with 7 positions matching TRBD1. The clonotype originates from a person aged 18-60 years who received the Ad26.COV2.S COVID-19 vaccine or a placebo. The CDR3 sequence is CASSLEGQLNEKLFF. CDR3 DNA sequence: TGTGCCAGCAGCTTAGAGGGACAGCTTAATGAAAAACTGTTTTTT. Full variable domain (remainder filled in from reference TRBV7-2 and TRBJ1-4): GAGVSQSPSNKVTEKGKDVELRCDPISGHTALYWYRQSLGQGLEFLIYFQGNSAPDKSGLPSDRFSAERTGGSVSTLTIQRTQQEDSAVYLCASSLEGQLNEKLFFGSGTQLSVL.